Following are 22 T cell receptor beta chains from one sample sequenced in a study of T cell responses to AZD1222 COVID-19 vaccine. Some clones are missing from TCRdb's copy, which holds only in-frame ones; the method was immunoSEQ multiplex PCR. The table lists about 88,000 clones, around nine tenths of them singletons. The source was peripheral blood, collected 28 days after the second AZD1222 dose. These receptors were taken from an adult who received the AZD1222 COVID-19 vaccine.

The rearrangement joins TRBV29-1 to TRBJ2-7; D may be TRBD1 (5 bases). V was cut by 4 bases and J by 3 bases, with 10 bases left in between. Per germline, CDR1 SQVTM and CDR2 ANQGSEA. There are 12 residues in the CDR3. CDR3 DNA: TGCAGCGTTGGAGACGGACACTACGAGCAGTACTTC. It translates to CSVGDGHYEQYF.

The chain couples TRBV7-9 to TRBJ1-2; D unclear. The CDR3 is 14 residues long. In germline, CDR1 is SEHNR, CDR2 FQNEAQ (reference sequence). The V and J ends lost 4 bases and 1 base respectively, with 10 bases between them. The CDR3 sequence: CASSSKTVNYGYTF. DNA for the CDR3: TGTGCCAGCAGCTCCAAGACCGTTAACTATGGCTACACCTTC.

V usage is TRBV24-1 and J usage is TRBJ2-3; 13 bases are shared with TRBD2. The CDR3 extends over 17 amino acids. The germline V gene has CDR1 KGHDR and CDR2 SFDVKD. V shed 4 bases and J 4 bases; nucleotides not matched to a gene: 7. CDR3 residues: CATSEGLAGLGSDTQYF. CDR3 DNA: TGTGCCACCAGTGAGGGACTAGCGGGGTTGGGTTCAGATACGCAGTATTTT.

The chain carries TRBV7-3 and TRBJ2-3, with 12 bases identical to TRBD2. Losses at the gene ends were 4 bases for V and 1 base for J; bases not matched to a gene: 3. The CDR3 runs to 16 residues. Germline V gives CDR1 SGHTA, CDR2 FQGTGA. The CDR3 sequence is CASSSRLAGGTDTQYF. CDR3 in DNA: TGTGCCAGCAGCTCCAGACTAGCGGGAGGCACAGATACGCAGTATTTT.

This clone has only one observation. The chain carries TRBV5-1 and TRBJ2-5; D may be TRBD1 (5 bases). Germline values: CDR1 SGHRS, CDR2 YFSETQ. This CDR3 comprises 12 residues. Trimming took 0 bases from V and 6 from J, leaving 6 bases between them. The CDR3 here is CASSLEGQTQYF. The CDR3, as DNA: TGCGCCAGCAGCTTGGAGGGGCAGACCCAGTACTTC.

CDR3 amino acids: CASSLVGSPNTGELFF. The CDR3, as DNA: TGTGCCAGCAGCTTAGTAGGCTCGCCGAACACCGGGGAGCTGTTTTTT. The gene calls are TRBV11-2 and TRBJ2-2; no clear D gene. This CDR3 is built from 16 residues. Germline CDR1 SGHAT, CDR2 FQNNGV. V lost 1 base to trimming and J lost 0 bases, with 9 bases between them.

This clone was recorded only once. This rearrangement joins TRBV11-1 to TRBJ1-2; TRBD1 matches at 12 bases. The CDR3 runs to 15 residues. From germline, CDR1 is SGHAT and CDR2 FQDESV (reference sequence). V lost 5 bases, J lost 3 bases, and 4 bases stayed unmatched. The CDR3 reads CASSGGTGGHYGYTF. The CDR3 region has the DNA TGTGCCAGCAGCGGCGGGACAGGGGGCCACTATGGCTACACCTTC.

The chain employs TRBV3-1 (or the pseudogene TRBV3-2) and TRBJ1-2, with D uncertain. Germline V gene data show CDR1 as LGHDT and CDR2 as YNNKEL (reference sequence). This CDR3 is built from 13 residues. V dropped 1 base and J dropped 3 bases, with 6 bases sitting between them. CDR3 nucleotide sequence: TGTGCCAGCAGCCAAGGGCAGTACTATGGCTACACCTTC. Protein: CASSQGQYYGYTF.

The rearrangement uses TRBV2 and TRBJ1-5; D is unresolved. The V gene lost 3 bases and the J gene lost 3 bases, with 9 bases spanning the gap. Germline CDR1 reads SNHLY; CDR2 reads FYNNEI. The CDR3 runs to 14 residues. Here the CDR3 DNA reads TGTGCCAGCAGTGACTCGGATTCCAATCAGCCCCAGCATTTT. This encodes CASSDSDSNQPQHF.

This sequence joins TRBV10-3 and TRBJ1-2; D remains ambiguous. Trimming cost V 5 bases and J 1 base, with 11 bases left between them. There are 14 residues in the CDR3. The germline CDR1 and CDR2 sequences are ENHRY and SYGVKD. CDR3 DNA: TGTGCCATCAGTCGTTGGCCCCTTAACTATGGCTACACCTTC. It is translated as CAISRWPLNYGYTF.

This chain connects TRBV7-6 to TRBJ1-6; D is unresolved. The V gene's germline CDR1 is SGHVS and CDR2 FNYEAQ. The CDR3 has 14 amino acids. V was shortened by 0 bases and J by 7 bases, with 7 bases between the two germline ends. This CDR3 reads CASSLANGNSPLHF. The CDR3 DNA is TGTGCCAGCAGCTTAGCGAATGGGAATTCACCCCTCCACTTT.

The chain couples TRBV11-2 to TRBJ2-2; no definite D call. The length of the CDR3 is 15 residues. Trimming removed 1 base from V and 3 bases from J, with 9 bases in between. Germline CDR1 reads SGHAT; CDR2 reads FQNNGV. CDR3 in DNA: TGTGCCAGCAGCTTAGTTACAGTCGACACCGGGGAGCTGTTTTTT. Translation: CASSLVTVDTGELFF.

CDR3 in DNA: TGTGCCACCAGCAGTGCAGGGGGCGCATTCAGTGGCTACACCTTC. It codes for CATSSAGGAFSGYTF. This chain uses TRBV15 with TRBJ1-2; 8 bases line up with TRBD1. The CDR3 totals 15 residues. V dropped 3 bases and J dropped 7; count of bases not matched to a gene: 10. Germline-derived CDR1 and CDR2 are LNHNV and YYDKDF (reference sequence).

The chain uses TRBV7-8 and TRBJ1-2; TRBD1 is a possible D gene (5 bases). CDR1 and CDR2 from the germline V gene are SGHVS and FQNEAQ. The V and J ends lost 1 base and 3 bases respectively, with 9 bases between them. This CDR3 comprises 14 residues. The CDR3 DNA is TGTGCCAGCAGCTTAGAAGGGACCGACTATGGCTACACCTTC. Amino acids: CASSLEGTDYGYTF.

The rearrangement uses TRBV15 and TRBJ2-1, with 15 positions matching TRBD2. The CDR3 consists of 19 residues. Per the germline V gene, CDR1 is LNHNV and CDR2 is YYDKDF (reference sequence). V lost 5 bases, J lost 2 bases, and 10 bases stayed unmatched. CDR3: CATSPRGLAGGPPYNEQFF. The CDR3 DNA follows: TGTGCCACCAGCCCCCGGGGACTAGCGGGGGGACCCCCCTACAATGAGCAGTTCTTC.

The V call is TRBV2, the J call TRBJ1-2, with 11 bases fitting TRBD1. J lost 3 bases, V lost 7 bases, and 13 bases had no gene match. The CDR3 extends over 17 amino acids. Germline loops: CDR1 SNHLY, CDR2 FYNNEI. CDR3 residues: CASIVGTGGGSYYGYTF. CDR3 DNA: TGTGCCAGCATCGTAGGGACAGGGGGAGGCTCTTACTATGGCTACACCTTC.

J is TRBJ1-2 and V is TRBV6-5; D gene uncertain. CDR1 is MNHEY, CDR2 SVGAGI, per germline. The CDR3 runs 12 residues. Trimming pared 6 bases from V and 1 base from J, leaving 6 bases between. The CDR3 is CASRQLNYGYTF. Here the CDR3 DNA reads TGTGCCAGCAGACAGCTTAACTATGGCTACACCTTC.

The chain combines TRBV11-2 with TRBJ2-7; D not resolved. V lost 2 bases and J 2 bases, leaving 4 bases between the germline ends. Germline CDR1 reads SGHAT; CDR2 reads FQNNGV. This CDR3 has 12 residues. CDR3 in amino acids: CASSLNTYEQYF. CDR3 sequence (DNA): TGTGCCAGCAGCTTAAACACCTACGAGCAGTACTTC.

This chain connects TRBV5-1 to TRBJ2-2; 8 bases line up with TRBD1. The CDR3 length is 16 residues. Germline V gives CDR1 SGHRS, CDR2 YFSETQ. V dropped 0 bases and J dropped 7; count of bases not matched to a gene: 8. CDR3 in amino acids: CASSLAPDRVYGELFF. The CDR3 DNA is TGCGCCAGCAGCTTGGCCCCGGACAGGGTTTACGGGGAGCTGTTTTTT.

CDR3 sequence (DNA): TGTGCCACCAGCTTGGACAAGAACACTGAAGCTTTCTTT. Its protein is CATSLDKNTEAFF. The J gene is TRBJ1-1, the V gene TRBV15, with D possibly being TRBD1 (5 bases). Trimming stripped 5 bases from V and 1 base from J, with 8 bases between. Germline V gene lookup returns CDR1 LNHNV and CDR2 YYDKDF (reference sequence). CDR3 length: 13 amino acids.

The J gene is TRBJ2-1, the V gene TRBV9; D not resolved. Trimming took off 2 bases at V and 2 bases at J, with 5 bases between the two ends. CDR1 SGDLS and CDR2 YYNGEE come from the germline V gene. This CDR3 has 13 residues. The CDR3 DNA reads TGTGCCAGCAGCGTTCTAGCCTACAATGAGCAGTTCTTC. Its protein product is CASSVLAYNEQFF.

The rearrangement joins TRBV18 to TRBJ1-4; D is ambiguous. CDR3 length: 12 residues. Trimming pared 6 bases from V and 7 bases from J, leaving 9 bases between. From germline, CDR1 is KGHSH and CDR2 LQKENI. The CDR3 protein is CASSSEGEKLFF. As DNA, the CDR3 is TGTGCCAGCTCGTCAGAAGGTGAAAAACTGTTTTTT.